Included here is one T cell receptor beta chain sequence, with context. With V trimmed by 1 base and J by 3 bases, 3 bases remained unmatched. Germline CDR1 SGHNT, CDR2 YENEEA. CDR3 length: 15 residues. The data belong to a study of cytomegalovirus exposure and HLA in healthy donors. The study ran its PCR with 60 Vbeta and 13 Jbeta primers. Clones were sequenced by immunoSEQ multiplex PCR, and TCRdb holds only the in-frame ones, with some missing. The repertoire holds about 180,000 clones, with 60% to 85% as singletons. This clonotype was obtained from a woman aged 45-59 years in good health and CMV-seropositive. The chain has TRBV11-3 and TRBJ2-7; 10 bases fit TRBD1. The sample taken for sequencing was PBMCs. CDR3: CASSLGRTGGYEQYF. In nucleotides, the CDR3 is TGTGCCAGCAGCTTAGGACGGACAGGGGGCTACGAGCAGTACTTC.